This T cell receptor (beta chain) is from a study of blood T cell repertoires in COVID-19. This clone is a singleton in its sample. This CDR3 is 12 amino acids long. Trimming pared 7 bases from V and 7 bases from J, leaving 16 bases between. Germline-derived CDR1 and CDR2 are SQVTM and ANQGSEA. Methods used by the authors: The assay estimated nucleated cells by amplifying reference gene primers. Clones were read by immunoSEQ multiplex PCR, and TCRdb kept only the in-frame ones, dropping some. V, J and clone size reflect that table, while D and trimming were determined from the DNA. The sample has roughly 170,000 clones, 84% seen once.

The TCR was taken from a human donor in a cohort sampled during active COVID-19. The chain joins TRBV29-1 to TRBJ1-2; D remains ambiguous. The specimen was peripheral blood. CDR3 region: CSAERRIGGYTF. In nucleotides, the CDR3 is TGCAGCGCCGAGCGGAGGATTGGTGGCTACACCTTC.